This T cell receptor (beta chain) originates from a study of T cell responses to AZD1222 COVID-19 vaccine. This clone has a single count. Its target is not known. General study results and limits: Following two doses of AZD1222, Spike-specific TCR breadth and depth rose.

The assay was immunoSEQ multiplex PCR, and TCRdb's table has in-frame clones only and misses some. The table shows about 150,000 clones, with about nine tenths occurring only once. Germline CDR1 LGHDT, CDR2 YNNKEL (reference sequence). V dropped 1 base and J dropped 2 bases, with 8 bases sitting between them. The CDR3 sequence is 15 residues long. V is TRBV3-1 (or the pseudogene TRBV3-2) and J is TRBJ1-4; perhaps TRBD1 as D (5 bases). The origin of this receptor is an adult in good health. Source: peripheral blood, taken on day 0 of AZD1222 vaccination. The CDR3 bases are TGTGCCAGCAGCCAAGCCGACAGCACTAATGAAAAACTGTTTTTT. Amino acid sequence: CASSQADSTNEKLFF.